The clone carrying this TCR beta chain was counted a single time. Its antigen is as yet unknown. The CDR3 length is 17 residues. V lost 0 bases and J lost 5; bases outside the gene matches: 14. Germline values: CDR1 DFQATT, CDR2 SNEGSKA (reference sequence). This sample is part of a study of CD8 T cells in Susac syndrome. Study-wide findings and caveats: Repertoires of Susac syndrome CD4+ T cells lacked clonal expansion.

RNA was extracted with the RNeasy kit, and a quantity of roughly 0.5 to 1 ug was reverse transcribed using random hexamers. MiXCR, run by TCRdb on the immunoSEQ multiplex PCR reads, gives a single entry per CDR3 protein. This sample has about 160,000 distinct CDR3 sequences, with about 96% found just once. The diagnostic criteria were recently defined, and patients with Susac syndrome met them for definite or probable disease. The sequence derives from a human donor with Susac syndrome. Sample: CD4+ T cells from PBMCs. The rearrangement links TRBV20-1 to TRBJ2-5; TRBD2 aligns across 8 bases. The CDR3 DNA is TGCAGTGCTAGAGAGGATTGGCGGGAGGACCCGGGGGAGACCCAGTACTTC. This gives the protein CSAREDWREDPGETQYF.